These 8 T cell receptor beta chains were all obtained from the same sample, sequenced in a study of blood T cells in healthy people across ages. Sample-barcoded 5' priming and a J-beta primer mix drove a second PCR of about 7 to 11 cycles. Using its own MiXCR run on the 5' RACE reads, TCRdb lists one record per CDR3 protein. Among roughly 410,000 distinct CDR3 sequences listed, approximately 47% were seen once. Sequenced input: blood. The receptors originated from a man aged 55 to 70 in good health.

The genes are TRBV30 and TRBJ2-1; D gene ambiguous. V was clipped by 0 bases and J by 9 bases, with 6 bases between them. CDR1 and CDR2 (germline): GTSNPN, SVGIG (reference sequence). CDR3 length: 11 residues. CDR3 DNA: TGTGCCTGGAGTGTCATCCGTGAGCAGTTCTTC. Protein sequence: CAWSVIREQFF.

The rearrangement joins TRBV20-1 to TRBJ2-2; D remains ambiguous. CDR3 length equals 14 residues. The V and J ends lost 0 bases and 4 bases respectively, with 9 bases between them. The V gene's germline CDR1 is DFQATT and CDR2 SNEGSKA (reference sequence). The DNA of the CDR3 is TGCAGTGCTAGAGATCTTGGCAGCACCGGGGAGCTGTTTTTT. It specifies CSARDLGSTGELFF.

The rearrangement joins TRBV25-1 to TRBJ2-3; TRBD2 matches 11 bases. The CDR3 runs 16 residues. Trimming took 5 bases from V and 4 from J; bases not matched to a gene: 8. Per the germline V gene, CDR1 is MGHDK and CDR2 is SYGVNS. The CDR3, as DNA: TGTGCCAGCAGTCACACTAGCGGGAGCGGCGCAGATACGCAGTATTTT. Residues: CASSHTSGSGADTQYF.

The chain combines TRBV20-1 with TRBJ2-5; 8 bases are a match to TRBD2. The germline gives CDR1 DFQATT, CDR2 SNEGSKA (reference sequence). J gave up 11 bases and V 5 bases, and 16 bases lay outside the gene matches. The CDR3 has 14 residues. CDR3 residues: CSASLPGGPGEQYF. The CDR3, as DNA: TGCAGTGCTTCCCTACCGGGAGGGCCGGGTGAGCAGTACTTC.

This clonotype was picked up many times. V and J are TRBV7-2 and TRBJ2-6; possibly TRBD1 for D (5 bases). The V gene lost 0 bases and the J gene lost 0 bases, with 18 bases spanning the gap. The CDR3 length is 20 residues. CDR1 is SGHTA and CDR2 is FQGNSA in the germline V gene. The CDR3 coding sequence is TGTGCCAGCAGCTTAGCGACAGTGAGTACTGTGCGCTCTGGGGCCAACGTCCTGACTTTC. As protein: CASSLATVSTVRSGANVLTF.

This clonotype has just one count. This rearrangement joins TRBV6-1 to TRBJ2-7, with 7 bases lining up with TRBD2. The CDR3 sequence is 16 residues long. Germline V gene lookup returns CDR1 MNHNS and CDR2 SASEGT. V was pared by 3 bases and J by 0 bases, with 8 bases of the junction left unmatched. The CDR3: CASSDLAGAPSYEQYF. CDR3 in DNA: TGTGCCAGCAGTGACTTAGCGGGCGCTCCCTCCTACGAGCAGTACTTC.

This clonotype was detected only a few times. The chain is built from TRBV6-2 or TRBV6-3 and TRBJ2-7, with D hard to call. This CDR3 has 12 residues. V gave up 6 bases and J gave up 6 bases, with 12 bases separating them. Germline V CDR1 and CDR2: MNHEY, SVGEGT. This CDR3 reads CASSPTPFEQYF. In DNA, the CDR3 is TGTGCCAGCAGCCCGACACCGTTCGAGCAGTACTTC.

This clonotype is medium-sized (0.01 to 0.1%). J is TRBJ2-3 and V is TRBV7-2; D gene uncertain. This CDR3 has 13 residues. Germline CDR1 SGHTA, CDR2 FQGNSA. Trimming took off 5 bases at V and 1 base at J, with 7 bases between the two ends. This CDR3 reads CASSPQRTDTQYF. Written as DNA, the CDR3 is TGTGCCAGCAGCCCCCAGCGCACAGATACGCAGTATTTT.